This record concerns one T cell receptor beta chain sequence. No antigen is known for it. No much larger clonotype is one base removed from it; base qualities were not supplied. These data originate in a study of shared clonotypes between healthy human individuals (TCRdb year 2020). Regarding the study in general: A few men and a couple of women, aged 18 to 49 years, made up the cohort. For each donor, CD4 naive and CD4 memory were each given three plates, CD8 naive was given two plates, and CD8 memory was given one plate. Libraries were prepared and TCR repertoires were sequenced by different laboratories using diverse techniques, in order to increase sequencing depth and limit assay-specific biases. Each donor's leukapheresis produced roughly between about 0.8 and 10 billion PBMCs. The study deeply sequenced blood TCR repertoires of about five healthy adults to estimate repertoire size and the extent of clonotype sharing between individuals.

What the authors observed across the whole study: Clonotypes shared by all four sorted-subset donors showed higher generation probabilities than non-shared clonotypes. Incomplete sequencing was indicated by rarefaction of sorted-subset datasets, despite the large sequencing depth. Based on pairwise subsampling, the degree of clonotype sharing among donors was expected to be affected by sequencing depth. Naive subsets generally had larger estimated clonotype richness than memory subsets did. Sampling was restricted to blood, and TCR repertoires in tissue are likely to differ from TCR repertoires in blood. Because the study included a small number of donors, the genetic and exposure-history diversity represented was limited. About 4.5% of naive CD4, 3.5% of naive CD8, approximately 2% of memory CD4, and approximately 0.39% of memory CD8 clonotypes were shared across several donors.

The donors were healthy, HIV-negative adults who had no recently reported acute infections or vaccinations. All donors were Caucasian adults living in Nashville, Tennessee, USA. CD4+ T cells were enriched by magnetic negative selection, after which naive cells were positively selected on CD45RA and the negative fraction was taken as the memory subset. Blood was obtained by leukapheresis, after which PBMCs were separated by Ficoll-Histopaque density gradient centrifugation and cryopreserved in liquid nitrogen vapor phase. Analytical flow cytometry was used to check the purity and quantity of every magnetically sorted T cell population. Genomic DNA was isolated from each sorted fraction and quantified by UV absorbance on a Nanodrop 2000c. V sheds 6 bases and J sheds 5 bases, leaving 10 bases between their ends. As encoded in the germline V gene (reference sequence), CDR1 is DFQATT while CDR2 is SNEGSKA. The CDR3 contains 11 residues, cysteine and phenylalanine counted. Only CDR3 DNA remains: 33 bases, in frame from the first base.

Using the deep immunoSEQ assay, multiplex PCR amplified TCR CDR3 regions from genomic DNA. Extracted genomic DNA from each cell subset was spread evenly across all wells of several immunoSEQ 96-well plates, with each plate serving as a replicate. For sorted subsets, approximately 210 ng genomic DNA, equal to tens of thousands of T cell genomes, was loaded into each replicate PCR. Purified libraries were measured with a Qubit 3.0 fluorometer, size-checked on a Bioanalyzer 2100, and measured again with the KAPA Library Quantification kit. Each immunoSEQ 96-well plate was sequenced on its own single-read 150-cycle Illumina NextSeq 550 flow cell. The study's processing was this. Because the immunoSEQ output included only junctional sequences and no quality scores, the filtering could not be the same as the filtering used for full-length reads. Sequences were annotated with PyIR, a Python wrapper for IgBLAST v1.9, using IMGT germline references to assign V/J genes and CDR3. Any read was removed if the V/J assignment was weak (E-value above 1e-6), the CDR3 was missing, or the read contained stop codons, out-of-frame junctions, or ambiguous translated residues. V3J clonotypes were defined by identical inferred V gene, J gene, and CDR3 amino acid sequence. The percentage overlap between two repertoires was calculated by dividing the number of shared unique clonotypes by the size of the smaller repertoire. Repertoire richness was assessed with RTK rarefaction, the Chao1 estimator, and Recon v2.1 estimates of unobserved clonotypes. Generation probabilities were computed with OLGA for all TCRbeta clonotypes obtained by the gDNA method from several donors. TCRdb stores this immuneACCESS table with in-frame sequences only. Part of the clones is absent; in the studies checked, under half of the shortfall reflects unresolved V genes, and no reason is known for the rest. That table furnishes V, J and clone size, whereas the DNA furnished D and trimming. The sample contains 950,000 to 1,100,000 clones, 78% of them found a single time. The top ten clonotypes cover under 0.8% of the sample.

The chain couples TRBV20-1 to TRBJ2-5; no confident D gene assignment can be made. This receptor was taken from a man aged 18 to 35 in good health. Some clones in this sample may be carry-over from other donors' samples. The sample comprised memory CD4+ T cells from PBMCs. What this sample's cell subset or site label stands for: CD45RA-negative fraction. The CDR3 reads CSAQRTETQYF. The base sequence is TGCAGTGCACAACGAACGGAGACCCAGTACTTC.